The 32 T cell receptor beta chains in this list originate from one sample, sequenced in a study of blood T cell repertoires in COVID-19. TCRdb's table, derived via immunoSEQ multiplex PCR, lists solely in-frame clones and lacks some. This table has over 150,000 clones, approximately 88% appearing once. Sequencing input: peripheral blood. The receptors originated from a woman in her thirties or forties with COVID-19, enrolled during active disease.

V and J are TRBV3-1 (or the pseudogene TRBV3-2) and TRBJ1-3, with unresolved D. The V gene's germline CDR1 is LGHDT and CDR2 YNNKEL (reference sequence). Trimming stripped 4 bases from V and 8 bases from J, with 6 bases between. This CDR3 spans 11 amino acids. CDR3 DNA: TGTGCCAGCAGCCTCGAGGACACCATATATTTT. Amino acid sequence: CASSLEDTIYF.

This clone occurred once. The genes are TRBV7-9 and TRBJ1-1; 12 positions match TRBD1. The CDR3 covers 16 residues. CDR1 and CDR2 from the germline V gene are SEHNR and FQNEAQ (reference sequence). With 5 bases clipped from V and 6 bases from J, the junction kept 10 bases outside the gene matches. The CDR3 protein is CASSHTGTGGEAEAFF. The CDR3 DNA reads TGTGCCAGCAGCCACACCGGGACAGGGGGCGAAGCTGAAGCTTTCTTT.

The genes are TRBV7-9 and TRBJ2-1, with D possibly TRBD2 on 5 matching bases. From germline, CDR1 is SEHNR and CDR2 FQNEAQ (reference sequence). The CDR3 contains 14 residues. V lost 6 bases, J lost 6 bases, and 15 bases lay in between. The CDR3 reads CASSGLPQSNEQFF. DNA for the CDR3: TGTGCCAGCAGTGGACTCCCCCAGAGCAATGAGCAGTTCTTC. The variable domain in full, with the rest retrieved from reference TRBV7-9 and TRBJ2-1, is DTGVSQNPRHKITKRGQNVTFRCDPISEHNRLYWYRQTLGQGPEFLTYFQNEAQLEKSRLLSDRFSAERPKGSFSTLEIQRTEQGDSAMYLCASSGLPQSNEQFFGPGTRLTVL.

This chain joins TRBV6-4 and TRBJ2-3, with 14 bases fitting TRBD2. The CDR3 has 16 residues. V trimming: 0 bases; J trimming: 5 bases; junction bases outside the gene matches: 1. The V gene's germline CDR1 is MRHNA and CDR2 SNTAGT. CDR3 bases: TGTGCCAGCAGTGACTCGGGACTAGCGGGAGTAGATACGCAGTATTTT. Translating gives CASSDSGLAGVDTQYF.

V usage is TRBV7-9 and J usage is TRBJ2-1, with 13 bases lining up with TRBD2. V lost 1 base and J lost 5; bases outside the gene matches: 5. The CDR3 is 17 residues long. CDR1 SEHNR and CDR2 FQNEAQ come from the germline V gene (reference sequence). The CDR3 reads CASSLVRGLAGNNEQFF. In DNA form, the CDR3 reads TGTGCCAGCAGCTTAGTCCGGGGACTAGCGGGGAACAATGAGCAGTTCTTC.

The chain's CDR3 is CASSESGGRGLLNYGYTF. CDR3 DNA sequence: TGTGCCAGCAGTGAATCCGGGGGAAGGGGGCTCTTAAACTATGGCTACACCTTC. This chain links TRBV6-1 with TRBJ1-2, with 7 positions matching TRBD1. The CDR3 consists of 18 residues. CDR1 is MNHNS and CDR2 is SASEGT in the germline V gene. Unmatched junction bases numbered 14, after V lost 2 bases and J lost 2 bases.

The CDR3 protein is CASSSGTAGQPQHF. As DNA, the CDR3 is TGCGCCAGCAGCTCCGGGACAGCGGGCCAGCCCCAGCATTTT. This rearrangement joins TRBV5-1 to TRBJ1-5, with 7 bases fitting TRBD1. Germline CDR1 SGHRS, CDR2 YFSETQ. Trimming at V came to 3 bases and at J to 7 bases, leaving 7 bases not matched to a gene. This CDR3 is 14 amino acids long.

The chain couples TRBV2 to TRBJ2-1; 8 bases are a match to TRBD1. The CDR3 contains 13 residues. With V trimmed by 8 bases and J by 5 bases, 5 bases remained unmatched. Per germline, CDR1 SNHLY and CDR2 FYNNEI. CDR3 residues: CASRGTGNNEQFF. The CDR3 bases are TGTGCCAGCCGCGGGACAGGTAACAATGAGCAGTTCTTC. The whole variable domain, filled in from reference TRBV2 and TRBJ2-1, reads EPEVTQTPSHQVTQMGQEVILRCVPISNHLYFYWYRQILGQKVEFLVSFYNNEISEKSEIFDDQFSVERPDGSNFTLKIRSTKLEDSAMYFCASRGTGNNEQFFGPGTRLTVL.

The chain links TRBV19 to TRBJ2-3; maybe TRBD1 (7 bases). The CDR3 contains 16 residues. Germline-derived CDR1 and CDR2 are LNHDA and SQIVND (reference sequence). With 8 bases removed from V and 4 bases from J, the gap between germline ends came to 22 bases. The CDR3 DNA reads as TGTGCCAGTTTATTCATGGTTGGCAGGGGGGCAGATACGCAGTATTTT. Protein sequence: CASLFMVGRGADTQYF.

This chain links TRBV28 with TRBJ2-1, with 12 bases that match TRBD2. The trim removed 2 bases at V and 0 bases at J, leaving 5 bases unmatched. The germline gives CDR1 MDHEN, CDR2 SYDVKM. There are 18 residues in the CDR3. CDR3 sequence (DNA): TGTGCCAGCAGTTTACGGACTAGCGGGATCAGCTCCTACAATGAGCAGTTCTTC. Amino acids: CASSLRTSGISSYNEQFF.

This clone has just one count. This chain links TRBV10-2 with TRBJ2-7, with 11 nucleotides matching TRBD1. CDR1 is WSHSY, CDR2 SAAADI, per germline. This CDR3 contains 14 residues. The V and J ends lost 9 bases and 2 bases, in that order; junction bases with no gene match: 6. The CDR3 spells CASTGTGGTYEQYF. CDR3 DNA sequence: TGCGCCAGTACTGGGACAGGGGGAACCTACGAGCAGTACTTC.

The chain uses TRBV5-1 and TRBJ2-2; 7 bases fit TRBD2. V was clipped by 6 bases and J by 6 bases; unmatched bases: 11. Germline-derived CDR1 and CDR2 are SGHRS and YFSETQ. The CDR3 consists of 15 residues. CDR3 region: CASIPPGAGPGELFF. The CDR3 coding sequence is TGCGCCAGCATCCCACCGGGAGCGGGGCCCGGGGAGCTGTTTTTT.

This sequence joins TRBV9 and TRBJ2-1, with D possibly being TRBD1 (5 bases). The CDR3 has 15 residues. The germline V gene has CDR1 SGDLS and CDR2 YYNGEE. V was cut by 0 bases and J by 8 bases, with 15 bases left in between. The CDR3 nucleotides are TGTGCCAGCAGCGTAGTGGGGAATTGGGGCGATGAGCAGTTCTTC. As protein: CASSVVGNWGDEQFF.

This sequence joins TRBV2 and TRBJ2-2; possible D gene TRBD1, 5 bases. V lost 4 bases and J lost 1, with 7 bases in between. Germline CDR1 and CDR2: SNHLY and FYNNEI. The length of the CDR3 is 14 residues. CDR3 amino acids: CASSGQLNTGELFF. In DNA form, the CDR3 reads TGTGCCAGCAGTGGACAGCTGAACACCGGGGAGCTGTTTTTT.

The CDR3 here is CASSLVPGANTEAFF. The CDR3 bases are TGTGCCAGCAGCTTAGTCCCAGGGGCGAACACTGAAGCTTTCTTT. The gene calls are TRBV7-9 and TRBJ1-1; possibly TRBD1 for D (6 bases). Trimming removed 1 base at V and 1 base at J, with 10 bases between. The CDR3 spans 15 residues. Per the germline V gene, CDR1 is SEHNR and CDR2 is FQNEAQ (reference sequence).

V usage is TRBV6-5 and J usage is TRBJ2-5, with TRBD1 matching 10 bases. CDR1 and CDR2 from the germline V gene are MNHEY and SVGAGI. With V trimmed by 6 bases and J by 5 bases, 9 bases remained unmatched. This CDR3 is built from 15 residues. CDR3 nucleotides: TGTGCCAGCAGCCGGGACAGGGGTTTCGGGGAGACCCAGTACTTC. Encoded protein: CASSRDRGFGETQYF.

CDR3: CASSSRTGWKNEAFF. Written as DNA, the CDR3 is TGTGCCAGCAGTTCCCGGACAGGGTGGAAGAACGAAGCTTTCTTT. This chain links TRBV28 with TRBJ1-1; 8 positions match TRBD1. The CDR3 is 15 amino acids. Germline V gene sequence: CDR1 MDHEN, CDR2 SYDVKM. Germline trimming cut 4 bases from V and 8 bases from J; bases unmatched to any gene: 12.

This sequence joins TRBV10-1 and TRBJ2-1, with TRBD2 as a possible D gene (6 bases). V gave up 0 bases and J gave up 0 bases, with 12 bases separating them. CDR3 size: 17 residues. Looked up from germline, CDR1 is WNHNN and CDR2 is SYGVQD (reference sequence). CDR3 loop: CASSESVGGSSYNEQFF. For the CDR3, the DNA is TGCGCCAGCAGTGAGTCTGTGGGGGGTAGCTCCTACAATGAGCAGTTCTTC.

This sequence joins TRBV10-1 and TRBJ1-1, with 8 bases that match TRBD1. The V gene's germline CDR1 is WNHNN and CDR2 SYGVQD (reference sequence). The CDR3 is made up of 13 amino acids. The ends lost 2 bases at V and 7 bases at J; junction bases unmatched: 3. DNA of the CDR3: TGCGCCAGCAGTGAGGCAGGGGGCGATGAAGCTTTCTTT. This gives the protein CASSEAGGDEAFF.

The V and J genes are TRBV6-5 and TRBJ1-1; 7 bases fit TRBD1. V lost 7 bases to trimming and J lost 4 bases; unmatched junction nucleotides: 6. The length of the CDR3 is 13 residues. CDR1 MNHEY and CDR2 SVGAGI come from the germline V gene. The CDR3 DNA reads TGTGCCAGCACCAGGACAGGAACCACTGAAGCTTTCTTT. Translating gives CASTRTGTTEAFF.

The chain carries TRBV27 and TRBJ1-5; maybe TRBD1 (5 bases). This CDR3 has 17 amino acids. CDR1 MNHEY and CDR2 SMNVEV come from the germline V gene (reference sequence). Trimming left V 1 base short and J 10 bases short, with 23 bases between. The chain's CDR3 is CASSLYEPLGDIKPQHF. The CDR3 coding sequence is TGTGCCAGCAGTTTATATGAACCTCTAGGGGATATCAAACCCCAGCATTTT.

The V and J genes are TRBV3-1 (or the pseudogene TRBV3-2) and TRBJ2-1; tentative D call: TRBD1 (6 bases). The V end lost 4 bases, the J end lost 2 bases, and 9 bases lay between the germline ends. CDR1 and CDR2 (germline): LGHDT, YNNKEL (reference sequence). This CDR3 contains 14 residues. The chain's CDR3 is CASSPSGAYNEQFF. The CDR3 DNA reads as TGTGCCAGCAGCCCCTCAGGGGCCTACAATGAGCAGTTCTTC.

CDR3 protein: CASSSGPLSGNTIYF. CDR3 coding DNA: TGTGCCAGCAGCTCTGGGCCCCTCTCTGGAAACACCATATATTTT. This chain connects TRBV5-6 to TRBJ1-3; D gene ambiguous. Per the germline V gene, CDR1 is SGHDT and CDR2 is YYEEEE. V was trimmed by 3 bases and J by 0 bases, leaving 10 bases between them. The CDR3 has 15 residues. The variable domain in full, with the rest retrieved from reference TRBV5-6 and TRBJ1-3, is DAGVTQSPTHLIKTRGQQVTLRCSPKSGHDTVSWYQQALGQGPQFIFQYYEEEERQRGNFPDRFSGHQFPNYSSELNVNALLLGDSALYLCASSSGPLSGNTIYFGEGSWLTVV.

The rearrangement links TRBV3-1 (or the pseudogene TRBV3-2) to TRBJ1-5; TRBD1 matches at 7 bases. The CDR3 has 14 amino acids. The V gene's germline CDR1 is LGHDT and CDR2 YNNKEL (reference sequence). Trimming at V came to 3 bases and at J to 1 base, leaving 0 bases not matched to a gene. The DNA for the CDR3 is TGTGCCAGCAGCCACAGGGGGAGCAATCAGCCCCAGCATTTT. Protein product: CASSHRGSNQPQHF.

This CDR3 reads CASRGLAAYEQYF. The CDR3 DNA is TGTGCCAGCCGGGGACTAGCAGCCTACGAGCAGTACTTC. The chain carries TRBV27 and TRBJ2-7; 9 bases line up with TRBD2. The length of the CDR3 is 13 residues. J gave up 2 bases and V 8 bases, and 4 bases lay outside the gene matches. Germline CDR1 is MNHEY and CDR2 is SMNVEV (reference sequence).

The rearrangement links TRBV19 to TRBJ2-5; the D gene is possibly TRBD1 (6 bases). V lost 1 base and J 3 bases, leaving 12 bases between the germline ends. CDR1 and CDR2 from the germline V gene are LNHDA and SQIVND (reference sequence). CDR3 size: 15 residues. Written as DNA, the CDR3 is TGTGCCAGTAGTATAGGAGGACAGAAAAAAGAGACCCAGTACTTC. Encoded protein: CASSIGGQKKETQYF.

The J gene is TRBJ1-5, the V gene TRBV19; D ambiguous. This CDR3 contains 13 residues. Deletions cut 6 bases from V and 2 bases from J, with 8 bases between. The germline CDR1 and CDR2 sequences are LNHDA and SQIVND (reference sequence). The CDR3 is CASSRGGNQPQHF. The CDR3 DNA sequence: TGTGCCAGTAGCCGCGGGGGCAATCAGCCCCAGCATTTT.

The CDR3 DNA follows: TGTGCCAGCCGCGGGAGGACTGAAGCTTTCTTT. Its protein product is CASRGRTEAFF. The V call is TRBV7-9, the J call TRBJ1-1; D uncertain. The germline gives CDR1 SEHNR, CDR2 FQNEAQ (reference sequence). Between the trimmed V and J ends, which lost 8 bases and 5 bases, there was a span of 9 bases. The CDR3 consists of 11 residues.

The chain carries TRBV24-1 and TRBJ2-5, with D possibly TRBD2 on 5 matching bases. The CDR3 consists of 15 residues. With 1 base removed from V and 5 bases from J, the gap between germline ends came to 13 bases. Germline CDR1 and CDR2: KGHDR and SFDVKD. For the CDR3, the DNA is TGTGCCACCAGTGATTTTTCAGGACCGGGGGAGACCCAGTACTTC. Protein product: CATSDFSGPGETQYF.

The V and J genes are TRBV4-1 and TRBJ1-3; 7 nucleotides align to TRBD1. The CDR3 covers 15 residues. The germline V gene has CDR1 MGHRA and CDR2 YSYEKL. The J segment lost 5 bases and the V segment lost 3 bases, leaving 7 bases of the junction unmatched. The chain's CDR3 is CASSHPTGRRNTIYF. For the CDR3, the DNA is TGCGCCAGCAGCCACCCGACAGGGAGGCGAAACACCATATATTTT.

The V call is TRBV6-5, the J call TRBJ2-1, with D possibly matching TRBD1 (6 bases). The V end lost 2 bases, the J end lost 10 bases, and 12 bases lay between the germline ends. Germline V gene data show CDR1 as MNHEY and CDR2 as SVGAGI. This CDR3 has 13 amino acids. CDR3 nucleotides: TGTGCCAGCAGTTACCCAGGGGTTTTGGAGCAGTTCTTC. As protein: CASSYPGVLEQFF.

This clone has at least ten counts. The V and J genes are TRBV6-4 and TRBJ2-2, with TRBD2 matching over 9 bases. J lost 3 bases, V lost 4 bases, and 6 bases had no gene match. Per germline, CDR1 MRHNA and CDR2 SNTAGT. CDR3 length equals 16 residues. The CDR3 DNA reads as TGTGCCAGCAGTGGGGAGACTAGCGGCGACACCGGGGAGCTGTTTTTT. It codes for CASSGETSGDTGELFF.